The clone carrying this T cell receptor (beta chain) was recorded many times. Germline V gene sequence: CDR1 LGHNA, CDR2 YNFKEQ. There are 14 residues in the CDR3. Trimming cost V 2 bases and J 4 bases, with 8 bases left between them. Investigators profiled TCR beta VDJ and CDR3 from genomic DNA template. TCRdb reprocessed the reads with MiXCR, giving one entry per CDR3 protein. The data hold around 200,000 distinct CDR3 sequences, with around 60% observed a single time. These data originate in a study of CD8+CD57+ T cells in acquired aplastic anemia. The sequence derives from a human donor in good health. The rearrangement links TRBV4-2 to TRBJ2-2, with unresolved D. What was sequenced was sorted CD4+, CD8+, or CD8+CD57+ T cells (not recorded which) from PBMCs. In DNA form, the CDR3 reads TGTGCCAGCAGCCAAATAGTTGTCACCGGGGAGCTGTTTTTT. Translation: CASSQIVVTGELFF.